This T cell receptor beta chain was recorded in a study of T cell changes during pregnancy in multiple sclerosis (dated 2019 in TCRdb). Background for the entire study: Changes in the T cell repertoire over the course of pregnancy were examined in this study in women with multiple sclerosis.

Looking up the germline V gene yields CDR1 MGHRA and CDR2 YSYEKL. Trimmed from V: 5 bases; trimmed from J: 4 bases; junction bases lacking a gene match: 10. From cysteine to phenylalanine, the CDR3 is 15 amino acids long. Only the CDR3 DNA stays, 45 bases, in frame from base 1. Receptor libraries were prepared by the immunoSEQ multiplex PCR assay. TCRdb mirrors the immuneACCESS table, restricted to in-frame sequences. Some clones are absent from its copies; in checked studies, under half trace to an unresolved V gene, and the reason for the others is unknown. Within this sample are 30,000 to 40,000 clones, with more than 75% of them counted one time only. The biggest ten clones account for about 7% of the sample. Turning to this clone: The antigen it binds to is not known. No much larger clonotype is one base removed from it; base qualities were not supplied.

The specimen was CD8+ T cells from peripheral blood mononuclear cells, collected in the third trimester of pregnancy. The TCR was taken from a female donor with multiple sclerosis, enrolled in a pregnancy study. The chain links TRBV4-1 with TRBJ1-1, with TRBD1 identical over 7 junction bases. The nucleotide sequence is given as TGCGCCAGCAGCTTCACGGGACAGCCCCTCACTGAAGCTTTCTTT. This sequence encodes CASSFTGQPLTEAFF.